This T cell receptor beta chain was captured in a study of CD8 T cells in Susac syndrome. The CDR3 extends over 14 amino acids. Between the trimmed V and J ends, which lost 5 bases and 9 bases, there was a span of 17 bases. Germline CDR1 reads SGHAT; CDR2 reads FQNNGV. RNA in amounts of roughly 0.5 to 1 ug was reverse transcribed with random hexamers. A single record per CDR3 protein comes from TCRdb applying MiXCR to the immunoSEQ multiplex PCR reads. Counted here are about 140,000 distinct CDR3 sequences, approximately 96% occurring once; the ten biggest clones make up about 0.08%. The sequencing sample was made of CD4+ T cells from PBMCs. The receptor comes from a human donor with Susac syndrome. The genes are TRBV11-2 and TRBJ2-1; D may correspond to TRBD1 or TRBD2 (6 bases each). CDR3 sequence: CASSPRGGQGEQFF. The CDR3 DNA sequence: TGTGCCAGCAGCCCCCGTGGGGGGCAGGGTGAGCAGTTCTTC.